The entry that follows covers one T cell receptor beta chain sequence. This table comes from immunoSEQ multiplex PCR, and its TCRdb copy is limited to in-frame clones, with some not included. Of a few hundred thousand clones in the sample, more than 75% were seen once. The source of the sample is a study of blood T cell repertoires in COVID-19. The receptor was isolated from a woman between 18 and 30 years old who had recovered from COVID-19. Sequencing was done on a sample of PBMCs or T cells enriched from blood (not recorded which).

The CDR3 nucleotides are TGTGCCAGCAGCTTTAGTTGGCTGGGGGGGGGAGTAGATACGCAGTATTTT. Protein product: CASSFSWLGGGVDTQYF. The chain uses TRBV7-2 and TRBJ2-3, with 7 bases aligning to TRBD2. This CDR3 spans 17 amino acids. V lost 3 bases and J lost 5; bases outside the gene matches: 14. CDR1 SGHTA and CDR2 FQGNSA come from the germline V gene.